The next 27 T cell receptor beta chains were all read from a single sample in a study of cytomegalovirus exposure and HLA in healthy donors. Primers included in the PCR were 60 Vbeta and 13 Jbeta primers. Data came from immunoSEQ multiplex PCR; TCRdb stores just in-frame clones and leaves some out. The profile shows about 110,000 clones, nearly 70% of them singletons. Sequencing was done on a sample of PBMCs. The origin of the receptors is a woman aged 70-85 years in good health and CMV-seropositive.

The sample holds a few counts of this clone. The chain links TRBV27 to TRBJ2-1; D uncertain. V lost 9 bases and J 2 bases, leaving 5 bases between the germline ends. This CDR3 contains 11 residues. Per the germline V gene, CDR1 is MNHEY and CDR2 is SMNVEV (reference sequence). CDR3 nucleotide sequence: TGTGCCAGTCTTCCCTACAATGAGCAGTTCTTC. Protein product: CASLPYNEQFF.

In regard to this clone: Germline is not matched at one junction end, which may reflect a read error. Different DNA sequences within this sample yield the same CDR3. The chain uses TRBV30 and TRBJ1-6; TRBD1 is a possible D gene (5 bases). The CDR3 extends over 16 amino acids. Germline V gives CDR1 GTSNPN, CDR2 SVGIG (reference sequence). CDR3 residues: CAWRQGTRIYNSPLHF. The CDR3 DNA reads TGCGCCTGGAGGCAGGGCACGCGGATTTATAATTCACCCCTCCACTTT.

The genes are TRBV7-9 and TRBJ2-2; 8 bases fit TRBD1. CDR3 length: 14 amino acids. After removal of 6 bases from V and 4 bases from J, the junction contained 4 bases not matched to a gene. In germline, CDR1 is SEHNR, CDR2 FQNEAQ (reference sequence). The DNA for the CDR3 is TGTGCCAGCAGGGACAGGGCAACCACCGGGGAGCTGTTTTTT. As protein: CASRDRATTGELFF.

V and J are TRBV2 and TRBJ2-3; D might be TRBD2 (6 bases). Trimming left V 3 bases short and J 6 bases short, with 10 bases between. Germline CDR1 SNHLY, CDR2 FYNNEI. The CDR3 has 13 residues. The CDR3 reads CASSEGGPDTQYF. CDR3 sequence (DNA): TGTGCCAGCAGTGAGGGGGGTCCGGATACGCAGTATTTT. Drawing the rest from reference TRBV2 and TRBJ2-3, the complete variable domain is EPEVTQTPSHQVTQMGQEVILRCVPISNHLYFYWYRQILGQKVEFLVSFYNNEISEKSEIFDDQFSVERPDGSNFTLKIRSTKLEDSAMYFCASSEGGPDTQYFGPGTRLTVL.

The chain carries TRBV30 and TRBJ1-1; 8 bases line up with TRBD1. The CDR3 consists of 12 residues. The trim removed 4 bases at V and 3 bases at J, leaving 1 base unmatched. Germline V CDR1 and CDR2: GTSNPN, SVGIG (reference sequence). The chain's CDR3 is CAWNRGDTEAFF. The CDR3 nucleotides are TGTGCCTGGAACAGGGGGGACACTGAAGCTTTCTTT.

The chain couples TRBV6-5 to TRBJ1-1; D is uncertain. The CDR3 has 15 residues. Germline V gene lookup returns CDR1 MNHEY and CDR2 SVGAGI. Trimming shortened V by 7 bases and J by 0 bases, and 15 bases separated the two germline ends. This CDR3 reads CASTLTYQLNTEAFF. The CDR3 nucleotides read TGTGCCAGCACCTTAACATACCAACTGAACACTGAAGCTTTCTTT.

This chain links TRBV2 with TRBJ2-1; 9 nucleotides match TRBD1. CDR1 is SNHLY and CDR2 is FYNNEI in the germline V gene. The CDR3 sequence is 15 residues long. With 7 bases clipped from V and 0 bases from J, the junction kept 4 bases outside the gene matches. The CDR3 bases are TGTGCCAGCAAGGGACAGGGACACTCCTACAATGAGCAGTTCTTC. Protein sequence: CASKGQGHSYNEQFF.

V is TRBV5-1 and J is TRBJ2-7, with D perhaps TRBD2 (6 bases). The V gene's germline CDR1 is SGHRS and CDR2 YFSETQ. This CDR3 is built from 14 residues. Trimming stripped 2 bases from V and 2 bases from J, with 11 bases between. CDR3 bases: TGCGCCAGCAGCTTATCGGGGGACCCCTACGAGCAGTACTTC. Protein: CASSLSGDPYEQYF.

The chain links TRBV5-1 to TRBJ2-5; D might be TRBD2 (6 bases). The CDR3 totals 16 residues. Germline CDR1 SGHRS, CDR2 YFSETQ. V lost 2 bases and J lost 1, with 15 bases in between. The CDR3 nucleotides read TGCGCCAGCAGCTTACGACTAGTGGGGTTCCAAGAGACCCAGTACTTC. Amino acid sequence: CASSLRLVGFQETQYF.

The chain joins TRBV5-3 to TRBJ2-7; 7 bases agree with TRBD2. TRBV5-3 falls under the ORF class, with uncertain function. Trimming took 9 bases from V and 0 from J; bases not matched to a gene: 12. The CDR3 sequence is 15 residues long. CDR3 amino acids: CATPWGGPSSYEQYF. CDR3 in DNA: TGTGCCACCCCATGGGGGGGACCTAGCTCCTACGAGCAGTACTTC.

The chain is built from TRBV4-1 and TRBJ1-4; D not resolved. V lost 8 bases, J lost 3 bases, and 13 bases lay in between. This CDR3 has 14 residues. The germline V gene encodes CDR1 MGHRA and CDR2 YSYEKL. The CDR3 reads CASPRAASNEKLFF. In DNA form, the CDR3 reads TGCGCCAGCCCGAGGGCTGCGTCTAATGAAAAACTGTTTTTT.

The V and J genes are TRBV29-1 and TRBJ2-3; tentative D call: TRBD2 (6 bases). CDR1 and CDR2 from the germline V gene are SQVTM and ANQGSEA. The CDR3 loop spans 11 amino acids. Trimming removed 7 bases at V and 4 bases at J, with 9 bases between. The CDR3, as DNA: TGCAGCGGGGGGGACGCAGATACGCAGTATTTT. Protein: CSGGDADTQYF.

V and J are TRBV6-5 and TRBJ1-6; maybe TRBD1 (5 bases). V dropped 8 bases and J dropped 5 bases, with 13 bases sitting between them. CDR3 length: 14 residues. Germline CDR1 is MNHEY and CDR2 is SVGAGI. This CDR3 reads CASRVGGDNSPLHF. The CDR3, as DNA: TGTGCCAGCCGGGTGGGGGGGGATAATTCACCCCTCCACTTT.

V and J are TRBV4-1 and TRBJ1-4; 10 nucleotides agree with TRBD1. The V gene end was trimmed by 1 base and the J gene end by 7 bases; junction bases not matched to a gene: 3. The CDR3 runs to 15 residues. Germline-derived CDR1 and CDR2 are MGHRA and YSYEKL. CDR3 residues: CASSQVGTGAEKLFF. The CDR3, as DNA: TGCGCCAGCAGCCAAGTCGGGACAGGGGCTGAAAAACTGTTTTTT.

CDR3: CASSDRTSGGRDTQYF. Here the CDR3 DNA reads TGCGCCAGCAGTGACAGGACTAGCGGGGGGAGAGATACGCAGTATTTT. The chain couples TRBV10-1 to TRBJ2-3, with 14 bases lining up with TRBD2. Germline assignment: CDR1 WNHNN and CDR2 SYGVQD (reference sequence). V shed 3 bases, J shed 5 bases, and the junction held 4 bases outside the gene matches. CDR3 length: 16 residues.

This clone was found a few times. The V call is TRBV2, the J call TRBJ2-5; D is uncertain. Germline CDR1 and CDR2: SNHLY and FYNNEI. V was shortened by 4 bases and J by 5 bases, with 11 bases between the two germline ends. The CDR3 sequence is 13 residues long. CDR3: CASSGELRETQYF. The DNA of the CDR3 is TGTGCCAGCAGTGGCGAACTGAGGGAGACCCAGTACTTC.

This clone was counted only a few times. The rearrangement joins TRBV15 to TRBJ1-1; D is uncertain. V was shortened by 1 base and J by 2 bases, with 8 bases between the two germline ends. Germline lookup yields CDR1 LNHNV and CDR2 YYDKDF (reference sequence). CDR3 size: 14 residues. The CDR3: CATSRVTSNTEAFF. CDR3 DNA: TGTGCCACCAGCAGAGTAACTAGTAACACTGAAGCTTTCTTT.

This chain joins TRBV2 and TRBJ1-2, with D maybe TRBD1 (5 bases). The germline V gene encodes CDR1 SNHLY and CDR2 FYNNEI. The ends were cut back, 7 bases at V and 4 bases at J, with 16 bases in the middle. This CDR3 spans 14 amino acids. CDR3 in DNA: TGTGCCAGCACCTTGGACATATCAGGCTATGGCTACACCTTC. This encodes CASTLDISGYGYTF.

This clone has a single count. The V and J genes are TRBV10-2 and TRBJ1-1; 8 bases are a match to TRBD1. CDR1 and CDR2 (germline): WSHSY, SAAADI. The CDR3 has 15 amino acids. The V gene end was trimmed by 6 bases and the J gene end by 3 bases; junction bases not matched to a gene: 9. The CDR3 coding sequence is TGCGCCAGCAGCGAGGACAGGGTGGCTGACACTGAAGCTTTCTTT. This translates into CASSEDRVADTEAFF.

This chain links TRBV11-2 with TRBJ1-1, with TRBD1 identical over 7 bases. CDR3 length: 14 amino acids. V trimming: 5 bases; J trimming: 1 base; junction bases outside the gene matches: 4. Germline values: CDR1 SGHAT, CDR2 FQNNGV. CDR3 residues: CASSGQVANTEAFF. In nucleotides, the CDR3 is TGTGCCAGCAGCGGACAGGTTGCGAACACTGAAGCTTTCTTT.

V gene TRBV9 combines with J gene TRBJ2-3; 8 bases are a match to TRBD2. Trimming removed 6 bases from V and 2 bases from J; junction bases left unmatched: 5. The CDR3 spans 14 residues. Germline CDR1 reads SGDLS; CDR2 reads YYNGEE. The CDR3 is CASTRGGTTDTQYF. The CDR3 region has the DNA TGTGCCAGCACCCGCGGGGGGACCACAGATACGCAGTATTTT. The full variable domain, rest sourced from reference TRBV9 and TRBJ2-3, is DSGVTQTPKHLITATGQRVTLRCSPRSGDLSVYWYQQSLDQGLQFLIQYYNGEERAKGNILERFSAQQFPDLHSELNLSSLELGDSALYFCASTRGGTTDTQYFGPGTRLTVL.

The V gene is TRBV6-5, the J gene TRBJ1-3; 10 nucleotides align to TRBD1. The CDR3 has 16 residues. Germline trimming cut 1 base from V and 2 bases from J; bases unmatched to any gene: 2. The germline gives CDR1 MNHEY, CDR2 SVGAGI. The CDR3 region is CASSYFGQGAGNTIYF. The CDR3 nucleotides read TGTGCCAGCAGTTACTTCGGACAGGGGGCTGGAAACACCATATATTTT.

This clone has a single count. V and J are TRBV18 and TRBJ2-3, with 7 bases lining up with TRBD1. The CDR3 has 18 amino acids. Trimming at V came to 3 bases and at J to 2 bases, leaving 14 bases not matched to a gene. In germline, CDR1 is KGHSH, CDR2 LQKENI. CDR3 DNA sequence: TGTGCCAGCTCACCTTTTCAACCGGGGACAGATCACACAGATACGCAGTATTTT. Amino acid sequence: CASSPFQPGTDHTDTQYF.

This rearrangement joins TRBV9 to TRBJ2-3; 7 bases line up with TRBD1. Germline V lookup: CDR1 SGDLS, CDR2 YYNGEE. V was clipped by 0 bases and J by 2 bases; unmatched bases: 9. This CDR3 is 17 amino acids long. CDR3 sequence: CASSVGTGALNTDTQYF. The CDR3 bases are TGTGCCAGCAGCGTAGGGACAGGAGCCCTCAACACAGATACGCAGTATTTT.

The CDR3 is CASSLGQAGTGELFF. The CDR3 DNA reads TGTGCCAGTAGTCTGGGACAGGCGGGGACCGGGGAGCTGTTTTTT. The J gene is TRBJ2-2, the V gene TRBV19; 8 positions agree with TRBD1. V trimming: 5 bases; J trimming: 5 bases; junction bases outside the gene matches: 7. CDR1 is LNHDA and CDR2 is SQIVND in the germline V gene (reference sequence). This CDR3 comprises 15 residues.

This clone was recorded only once. The chain links TRBV6-5 to TRBJ2-2; D not certain. The ends were cut back, 6 bases at V and 5 bases at J, with 10 bases in the middle. The CDR3 covers 13 residues. Germline CDR1 reads MNHEY; CDR2 reads SVGAGI. The CDR3 is CASRAQVTGELFF. For the CDR3, the DNA is TGTGCCAGCAGGGCTCAGGTGACCGGGGAGCTGTTTTTT.

This chain links TRBV7-2 with TRBJ2-6, with D tentatively TRBD2 (5 bases). Looked up from germline, CDR1 is SGHTA and CDR2 is FQGNSA. The CDR3 extends over 18 amino acids. V was cut by 6 bases and J by 0 bases, with 18 bases left in between. The CDR3 DNA reads as TGTGCCAGCAGTAATAATAGCCCGGGGTCCTCTGGGGCCAACGTCCTGACTTTC. This translates into CASSNNSPGSSGANVLTF.